One sample yielded the 25 T cell receptor beta chains listed below, sequenced in a study of T cells in Graves' hyperthyroidism and ophthalmopathy. The investigators amplified TCR beta CDR3 regions from RNA transcripts. A set of HTBI primers served as the primers for a first-round RT-PCR of the TCR CDR3. TCRdb redid the calling of the multiplex PCR reads with MiXCR, one entry per CDR3 protein. The table includes about 840,000 distinct CDR3 sequences, over 35% detected once. The sample was blood. The receptor source for this set is a young man with Graves' hyperthyroidism.

On this clonotype: Mismatch with germline at one junction end may stem from a read error. The chain employs TRBV24-1 and TRBJ2-6, with a weak D call TRBD2 (5 bases). The CDR3 covers 14 residues. Germline loops: CDR1 KGHDR, CDR2 SFDVKD. CDR3 loop: CASSYDGVANVLTF. The CDR3 nucleotides are TGTGCCAGCAGTTACGACGGGGTAGCCAACGTCCTGACTTTC.

This clonotype was seen only a few times. One end of the junction varies from germline; a read error may be responsible. The chain is built from TRBV10-1 and TRBJ1-2; no firm D call. This CDR3 has 15 residues. CDR1 and CDR2 (germline): WNHNN, SYGVQD (reference sequence). The CDR3 coding sequence is TGTGCCAGCAGCCAATCGATTGGAACAGACTATGGCTACACCTTC. Protein product: CASSQSIGTDYGYTF.

The CDR3 region has the DNA TGCAGCGTTGGGGCACGATTCTCTGGGGCCAACGTCCTGACTTTC. It encodes CSVGARFSGANVLTF. V gene TRBV29-1 combines with J gene TRBJ2-6; D gene uncertain. CDR3 length: 15 amino acids. V was cut by 4 bases and J by 0 bases, with 10 bases left in between. In germline, CDR1 is SQVTM, CDR2 ANQGSEA.

Note on this clonotype: Just one base apart from a much larger clone, this may be a read error. The rearrangement links TRBV7-3 to TRBJ1-2; D gene unclear. V dropped 6 bases and J dropped 2 bases, with 16 bases sitting between them. The CDR3 length is 15 residues. Germline lookup yields CDR1 SGHTA and CDR2 FQGTGA. The CDR3 sequence is CASRPDPAMNYGYTF. The CDR3 nucleotides read TGTGCCAGCAGGCCGGACCCAGCTATGAACTATGGCTACACCTTC.

Here the CDR3 DNA reads TGTGCCAGCAGCTTAGGGCCGGTCCTCTCCTACGAGCAGTACTTC. Translation: CASSLGPVLSYEQYF. The chain couples TRBV7-2 to TRBJ2-7; D is undetermined. This CDR3 contains 15 residues. Trimming took off 1 base at V and 0 bases at J, with 10 bases between the two ends. Germline V gives CDR1 SGHTA, CDR2 FQGNSA.

This clonotype was seen at least ten times. V gene TRBV15 combines with J gene TRBJ2-7; 7 nucleotides match TRBD1. Germline CDR1 reads LNHNV; CDR2 reads YYDKDF (reference sequence). The CDR3 is made up of 14 amino acids. V lost 5 bases to trimming and J lost 4 bases; unmatched junction nucleotides: 8. CDR3 DNA sequence: TGTGCCACCAGCGGCCGGGACAGTGGTTACGAGCAGTACTTC. Its protein product is CATSGRDSGYEQYF.

This clonotype was seen ten or more times. V gene TRBV7-6 combines with J gene TRBJ2-5, with D possibly TRBD2 on 7 matching bases. V was trimmed by 3 bases and J by 4 bases, leaving 15 bases between them. Germline assignment: CDR1 SGHVS and CDR2 FNYEAQ. The CDR3 runs to 15 residues. The CDR3 DNA reads TGTGCCAGCAGCTTTAGGGGAGGGGGTGTAGAGACCCAGTACTTC. Protein: CASSFRGGGVETQYF. Using reference TRBV7-6 and TRBJ2-5 for the parts outside the CDR3, the full variable domain is GAGVSQSPRYKVTKRGQDVALRCDPISGHVSLYWYRQALGQGPEFLTYFNYEAQQDKSGLPNDRFSAERPEGSISTLTIQRTEQRDSAMYRCASSFRGGGVETQYFGPGTRLLVL.

This clonotype was counted a few times. The DNA for the CDR3 is TGTGCCAGCACCCTCGTTGGGAGCCACACCTACGAGCAGTACTTC. Translation: CASTLVGSHTYEQYF. The J gene is TRBJ2-7, the V gene TRBV28; TRBD2 is a possible D gene (5 bases). This CDR3 comprises 15 residues. Germline assignment: CDR1 MDHEN and CDR2 SYDVKM. Trimming took 7 bases from V and 2 from J, leaving 18 bases between them.

In this sample, this clonotype turned up many times. The chain couples TRBV9 to TRBJ1-5; 9 nucleotides line up with TRBD1. The trim removed 5 bases at V and 6 bases at J, leaving 9 bases unmatched. This CDR3 spans 15 amino acids. Germline V gene data show CDR1 as SGDLS and CDR2 as YYNGEE. The CDR3 nucleotides read TGTGCCAGCAGTGACGGGACAGGGTATGCTCAGCCCCAGCATTTT. The encoded protein is CASSDGTGYAQPQHF.

This clonotype came up a few times. The V call is TRBV9, the J call TRBJ1-1, with TRBD1 as a possible D gene (5 bases). This CDR3 is built from 15 residues. Trimming removed 4 bases from V and 0 bases from J, with 13 bases in between. The V gene's germline CDR1 is SGDLS and CDR2 YYNGEE. Here the CDR3 reads CASSQAGLLNTEAFF. DNA for the CDR3: TGTGCCAGCAGCCAGGCGGGACTCCTGAACACTGAAGCTTTCTTT.

This clonotype has more than one count but fewer than ten. This chain uses TRBV4-2 with TRBJ1-5; unclear D gene. This CDR3 comprises 15 residues. Germline V gene sequence: CDR1 LGHNA, CDR2 YNFKEQ. V lost 0 bases to trimming and J lost 5 bases, with 11 bases between them. The CDR3, as DNA: TGTGCCAGCAGCCAAGATTGGGCTGCTGATCAGCCCCAGCATTTT. The encoded protein is CASSQDWAADQPQHF.

The V call is TRBV25-1, the J call TRBJ2-7, with 8 bases lining up with TRBD1. Germline values: CDR1 MGHDK, CDR2 SYGVNS. This CDR3 comprises 12 residues. CDR3 sequence: CARARGLYEQYF. For the CDR3, the DNA is TGTGCTAGGGCCAGGGGGCTCTACGAGCAGTACTTC.

Ten or more counts support this clonotype. This chain joins TRBV7-9 and TRBJ2-2, with D unresolved. This CDR3 has 15 residues. The V and J ends lost 5 bases and 8 bases respectively, with 18 bases between them. Germline CDR1 and CDR2: SEHNR and FQNEAQ (reference sequence). The CDR3 is CASSTLGPTSGELFF. The CDR3 DNA sequence: TGTGCCAGCAGCACCCTCGGACCGACATCGGGGGAGCTGTTTTTT.

This chain connects TRBV10-3 to TRBJ1-2; no firm D call. Germline CDR1 is ENHRY and CDR2 is SYGVKD. This CDR3 comprises 12 residues. Trimming left V 8 bases short and J 8 bases short, with 15 bases between. The CDR3 DNA reads as TGTGCCATCCAAACCGGTGGGGAGGGCTACACCTTC. As protein: CAIQTGGEGYTF.

This clonotype was found once. With a much larger clone just one base away, this may be a read error. V and J are TRBV29-1 and TRBJ1-2; D is uncertain. The germline V gene encodes CDR1 SQVTM and CDR2 ANQGSEA. The CDR3 length is 15 residues. V was shortened by 6 bases and J by 4 bases, with 21 bases between the two germline ends. The CDR3 DNA reads TGCAGCGTCCCTGGGGAAGAGGGCCCTTTCTATGGCTACACCTTC. Residues: CSVPGEEGPFYGYTF.

This rearrangement joins TRBV12-3 or TRBV12-4 to TRBJ1-5, with D unclear. V lost 5 bases, J lost 7 bases, and 15 bases lay in between. The CDR3 consists of 14 residues. CDR3 nucleotide sequence: TGTGCCAGCAGTCAATTGGACCTCCCCCAGCCCCAGCATTTT. As protein: CASSQLDLPQPQHF.

In this sample, this clonotype turned up a few times. CDR3 nucleotides: TGTGCCAGCAGGGGAGGGACGATCACTGAGGGCTACACCTTC. Its protein product is CASRGGTITEGYTF. The rearrangement links TRBV12-3 or TRBV12-4 to TRBJ1-2; D might be TRBD1 (5 bases). The CDR3 has 14 residues. Trimming removed 6 bases at V and 8 bases at J, with 19 bases between.

This clonotype was seen repeatedly, ten times or more. The CDR3 DNA follows: TGTGCCAGCAGCCCTGGGCGGGCTTTCTTT. Translation gives CASSPGRAFF. J is TRBJ1-1 and V is TRBV7-2, with D unresolved. V was shortened by 5 bases and J by 11 bases, with 9 bases between the two germline ends. The CDR3 is 10 amino acids. Germline values: CDR1 SGHTA, CDR2 FQGNSA. Full variable domain (rest looked up from reference TRBV7-2 and TRBJ1-1): GAGVSQSPSNKVTEKGKDVELRCDPISGHTALYWYRQSLGQGLEFLIYFQGNSAPDKSGLPSDRFSAERTGGSVSTLTIQRTQQEDSAVYLCASSPGRAFFGQGTRLTVV.

This clonotype was seen a few times. V gene TRBV6-5 combines with J gene TRBJ1-6, with a weak D call TRBD1 (5 bases). This CDR3 has 15 amino acids. Trimming removed 0 bases from V and 9 bases from J, with 12 bases in between. CDR1 and CDR2 (germline): MNHEY, SVGAGI. The CDR3 nucleotides read TGTGCCAGCAGTTACTCGAGAAGGGGAGGTTCACCCCTCCACTTT. Amino acids: CASSYSRRGGSPLHF.

Of note for this clonotype: It may be a read error: a sequence one base away is much more abundant. The V gene is TRBV7-7, the J gene TRBJ2-7; D gene uncertain. Germline-derived CDR1 and CDR2 are SSHAT and FNYEAQ (reference sequence). This CDR3 is 14 amino acids long. The CDR3 is CASSLDTESYEQYF. The CDR3 region has the DNA TGTGCTAGCAGCCTTGACACCGAATCCTACGAGCAGTACTTC.

A word on this clonotype: A much larger clonotype is one base distant, so this may be a read error. The genes are TRBV7-2 and TRBJ1-5; D gene uncertain. This CDR3 has 13 amino acids. Germline loops: CDR1 SGHTA, CDR2 FQGNSA. The CDR3 DNA sequence: TGTCCCAGCAGCTTAGCGGTGGGACAGCCCCAGCATTTT. This gives the protein CPSSLAVGQPQHF.

A note on this clonotype: A much more abundant neighbour one base away suggests this may be a read error. The rearrangement links TRBV20-1 to TRBJ2-7; D is possibly TRBD1 or TRBD2 (5 bases each). Germline V gene data show CDR1 as DFQATT and CDR2 as SNEGSKA (reference sequence). The CDR3 consists of 13 residues. The V end was cut by 2 bases, the J end by 3 bases, with 11 bases between. In DNA, the CDR3 is TGCAGTGCTAGAAGACATGGGGGCTACGAGCAGTACTTC. This translates into CSARRHGGYEQYF.

This clonotype was seen a few times. The chain carries TRBV19 and TRBJ2-7, with a possible D match to TRBD1 (6 bases). Trimming took off 6 bases at V and 3 bases at J, with 15 bases between the two ends. CDR1 is LNHDA and CDR2 is SQIVND in the germline V gene (reference sequence). This CDR3 comprises 14 residues. The CDR3 protein is CASRFRGAVYEQYF. CDR3 bases: TGTGCCAGTAGGTTCAGGGGCGCAGTCTACGAGCAGTACTTC.

The chain joins TRBV5-1 to TRBJ1-1; D call uncertain. The germline gives CDR1 SGHRS, CDR2 YFSETQ. V lost 3 bases to trimming and J lost 1 base, with 10 bases between them. The CDR3 sequence is 14 residues long. CDR3 nucleotide sequence: TGCGCCAGCAGCTCGGACGGATCGAACACTGAAGCTTTCTTT. Amino acid sequence: CASSSDGSNTEAFF. The full variable domain, with the rest looked up from reference TRBV5-1 and TRBJ1-1, is KAGVTQTPRYLIKTRGQQVTLSCSPISGHRSVSWYQQTPGQGLQFLFEYFSETQRNKGNFPGRFSGRQFSNSRSEMNVSTLELGDSALYLCASSSDGSNTEAFFGQGTRLTVV.

This clonotype has at least ten counts. The CDR3 reads CASSVRWNTEAFF. The CDR3 DNA follows: TGTGCCAGCAGCGTAAGGTGGAACACTGAAGCTTTCTTT. J is TRBJ1-1 and V is TRBV7-2, with no clear D. V lost 5 bases to trimming and J lost 1 base, with 8 bases between them. Germline V CDR1 and CDR2: SGHTA, FQGNSA. CDR3 size: 13 residues.